The 15 T cell receptor beta chains presented below share a single source sample, sequenced in a study of blood T cell repertoires in COVID-19. The data were produced by immunoSEQ multiplex PCR, yet TCRdb's version contains in-frame clones alone and is incomplete. Here the sample spans about 140,000 clones, approximately 80% being singletons. Sequencing was performed on peripheral blood. The receptors come from a woman aged 80 or older with active or convalescent COVID-19.

The chain uses TRBV5-1 and TRBJ2-6; D is uncertain. The germline V gene encodes CDR1 SGHRS and CDR2 YFSETQ. This CDR3 has 15 amino acids. V lost 3 bases to trimming and J lost 2 bases, with 9 bases between them. CDR3: CASSYPATGANVLTF. CDR3 nucleotide sequence: TGCGCCAGCAGCTACCCCGCTACTGGGGCCAACGTCCTGACTTTC. The whole variable domain, filled in from reference TRBV5-1 and TRBJ2-6, reads KAGVTQTPRYLIKTRGQQVTLSCSPISGHRSVSWYQQTPGQGLQFLFEYFSETQRNKGNFPGRFSGRQFSNSRSEMNVSTLELGDSALYLCASSYPATGANVLTFGAGSRLTVL.

The J gene is TRBJ1-4, the V gene TRBV5-5, with 9 bases matching TRBD1. V was clipped by 2 bases and J by 7 bases; unmatched bases: 6. The CDR3 is 15 amino acids. Germline V lookup: CDR1 SGHKS, CDR2 YYEKEE (reference sequence). CDR3 nucleotides: TGTGCCAGCAGCTTTCCCGGGACAGGGTTTGAAAAACTGTTTTTT. As protein: CASSFPGTGFEKLFF.

This chain links TRBV9 with TRBJ2-2; possibly TRBD1 for D (6 bases). The CDR3 runs 14 residues. V was cut by 4 bases and J by 1 base, with 8 bases left in between. Germline lookup yields CDR1 SGDLS and CDR2 YYNGEE. The CDR3 DNA reads as TGTGCCAGCAGCCGGACAGAGAACACCGGGGAGCTGTTTTTT. Translation gives CASSRTENTGELFF.

The chain recombines TRBV7-3 with TRBJ1-1, with 9 bases lining up with TRBD1. With 2 bases clipped from V and 5 bases from J, the junction kept 3 bases outside the gene matches. The CDR3 consists of 14 residues. The germline CDR1 and CDR2 sequences are SGHTA and FQGTGA. The CDR3 DNA reads TGTGCCAGCAGCTTAGGGACAGGGCGGACTGAAGCTTTCTTT. Protein: CASSLGTGRTEAFF.

This clone was observed a handful of times. V is TRBV27 and J is TRBJ1-2; 7 bases agree with TRBD1. V dropped 6 bases and J dropped 4; count of bases not matched to a gene: 17. This CDR3 is 17 amino acids long. CDR1 and CDR2 (germline): MNHEY, SMNVEV (reference sequence). CDR3 nucleotides: TGTGCCAGCAGCCGAACCCCAGGGACAGCTGCGATCTATGGCTACACCTTC. This translates into CASSRTPGTAAIYGYTF.

With regard to this clone: Different DNA sequences within this sample yield the same CDR3. The chain has TRBV18 and TRBJ2-2, with D unresolved. This CDR3 is 13 amino acids long. CDR1 is KGHSH and CDR2 is LQKENI in the germline V gene. The V gene lost 3 bases and the J gene lost 2 bases, with 4 bases spanning the gap. CDR3 coding DNA: TGTGCCAGCTCACCCCCTAACACCGGGGAGCTGTTTTTT. It codes for CASSPPNTGELFF.

The gene calls are TRBV5-5 and TRBJ1-4; 8 nucleotides match TRBD1. V shed 6 bases, J shed 4 bases, and the junction held 8 bases outside the gene matches. The CDR3 extends over 15 amino acids. Germline V gene data show CDR1 as SGHKS and CDR2 as YYEKEE (reference sequence). The chain's CDR3 is CASNLGQGYNEKLFF. CDR3 in DNA: TGTGCCAGCAACCTCGGACAGGGATATAATGAAAAACTGTTTTTT.

This chain uses TRBV19 with TRBJ1-6; tentative D call: TRBD1 (5 bases). CDR3 length equals 14 residues. Germline CDR1 LNHDA, CDR2 SQIVND (reference sequence). Trimming stripped 9 bases from V and 4 bases from J, with 13 bases between. As DNA, the CDR3 is TGTGCCAGCGGACCGGGACTTTATAATTCACCCCTCCACTTT. This encodes CASGPGLYNSPLHF.

Concerning this clone itself: Within the sample, other DNA sequences also encode this same CDR3. This chain links TRBV5-1 with TRBJ1-1; tentative D call: TRBD1 (6 bases). The germline V and J ends were trimmed by 0 bases and 1 base, with 10 bases remaining between them. CDR1 is SGHRS and CDR2 is YFSETQ in the germline V gene. The CDR3 contains 15 residues. CDR3 nucleotides: TGCGCCAGCAGCTTGGATGGGGGCAGGAACACTGAAGCTTTCTTT. Its protein is CASSLDGGRNTEAFF.

This chain connects TRBV5-1 to TRBJ1-2; the match to TRBD1 covers 9 bases. With 2 bases clipped from V and 8 bases from J, the junction kept 4 bases outside the gene matches. This CDR3 is 13 amino acids long. CDR1 SGHRS and CDR2 YFSETQ come from the germline V gene. CDR3 sequence reads: CASSFTGGDGYTF. Written as DNA, the CDR3 is TGCGCCAGCAGCTTTACAGGGGGCGACGGCTACACCTTC.

This clone came up a few times. This chain links TRBV9 with TRBJ2-3; 12 bases map to TRBD2. The germline V gene has CDR1 SGDLS and CDR2 YYNGEE. The ends lost 4 bases at V and 2 bases at J; junction bases unmatched: 5. The CDR3 contains 16 residues. CDR3 residues: CASSPGLAGFTDTQYF. The DNA of the CDR3 is TGTGCCAGCAGCCCCGGACTAGCGGGGTTCACAGATACGCAGTATTTT.

V is TRBV15 and J is TRBJ1-1; possibly TRBD1 for D (6 bases). The CDR3 sequence is 15 residues long. With 3 bases removed from V and 6 bases from J, the gap between germline ends came to 17 bases. CDR1 is LNHNV, CDR2 YYDKDF, per germline (reference sequence). The CDR3 DNA sequence: TGTGCCACCAGCAGGGGCAGGGGAGCTGGGGCTGAAGCTTTCTTT. Translating it yields CATSRGRGAGAEAFF.

This chain uses TRBV2 with TRBJ1-5; a possible D gene is TRBD1 (5 bases). Germline values: CDR1 SNHLY, CDR2 FYNNEI. V was clipped by 5 bases and J by 8 bases, with 13 bases between them. This CDR3 is built from 13 residues. This chain's CDR3 is CASSRQAREPQHF. The CDR3 coding sequence is TGTGCCAGCAGTAGGCAGGCCAGGGAGCCCCAGCATTTT.

The chain carries TRBV9 and TRBJ2-6; 7 nucleotides match TRBD1. In germline, CDR1 is SGDLS, CDR2 YYNGEE. The CDR3 consists of 21 residues. Trimming cost V 4 bases and J 0 bases; bases outside gene matches: 19. CDR3 coding DNA: TGTGCCAGCAGCCCCCGTTTCGGGGACAGTATAAAATTCTCTGGGGCCAACGTCCTGACTTTC. Translated: CASSPRFGDSIKFSGANVLTF.

The chain links TRBV5-1 to TRBJ1-2; TRBD1 matches at 12 bases. Looked up from germline, CDR1 is SGHRS and CDR2 is YFSETQ. V trimming: 4 bases; J trimming: 6 bases; junction bases outside the gene matches: 4. This CDR3 spans 14 amino acids. The CDR3 sequence: CASSRGTGGNGYTF. DNA of the CDR3: TGCGCCAGCAGCCGAGGGACAGGGGGCAATGGCTACACCTTC.